The rows below give T cell receptor beta chains drawn from one sample of a study of blood T cell repertoires in COVID-19. Assay used: immunoSEQ multiplex PCR; TCRdb lists only in-frame clones, some missing. The sample contains a few hundred thousand clones, 80% to 90% of which appear only once. The sample taken for sequencing was PBMCs or T cells enriched from blood (not recorded which). The receptors come from a woman aged 40 to 50 with acute COVID-19. The CDR3 runs from the conserved cysteine through the conserved F or W. A D gene is named only where the DNA matches it firmly. Size tells how often a clone was seen (once, few, many) or the class of an expanded clone, and some rows leave it out.

TRBV9	NA	NA	13	TRBJ1-6	TGTGCCAGCAGCGTAGGATGGGACAATTTCCTCCACTTT	CASSVGWDNFLHF
TRBV6-5	NA	NA	13	TRBJ1-3	TGTGCCAGCAGTTACCGCCCGGCGGACACCATATATTTT	CASSYRPADTIYF
TRBV5-1	NA	TRBD1	15	TRBJ2-7	TGCGCCAGCAGCTTGGCCTTCAGCAGGGGGTACGAGCAGTACTTC	CASSLAFSRGYEQYF
TRBV12-1	NA	NA	19	TRBJ2-3	TGTGCCAGCACCCCAAAACGGAACACAGGGGGCACCACCTGGGATACGCAGTATTTT	CASTPKRNTGGTTWDTQYF
TRBV27	NA	NA	15	TRBJ2-2	TGTGCCAGCAGTAGTGATGGGGCCTACACCGGGGAGCTGTTTTTT	CASSSDGAYTGELFF
TRBV3-1/TRBV3-2	NA	TRBD2	17	TRBJ2-7	TGTGCCAGCAGCCCCCGACTAGCGGGAGGGATCTCCTACGAGCAGTACTTC	CASSPRLAGGISYEQYF
TRBV28	once	TRBD1	14	TRBJ2-7	TGTGCCAGCACCCGAGGGGGCGGTGCCTACGAGCAGTACTTC	CASTRGGGAYEQYF
TRBV19	few	TRBD1	14	TRBJ1-2	TGTGCCAGTAGTATAGACTCGGCCGGGACAGGGGAAGCCTTC	CASSIDSAGTGEAF
TRBV6-2/TRBV6-3	NA	NA	14	TRBJ2-7	TGTGCCAGCAGTCCCAGGGGGGAGACCTACGAGCAGTACTTC	CASSPRGETYEQYF
TRBV15	NA	TRBD1	17	TRBJ1-1	TGTGCCACCAGCAGAGAGGGATCTAGGGGGCTGAACACTGAAGCTTTCTTT	CATSREGSRGLNTEAFF
TRBV27	NA	NA	14	TRBJ1-6	TGTGCCAGCAGTTCCCAGGGGAACAATTCACCCCTCCACTTT	CASSSQGNNSPLHF
TRBV6-6	NA	TRBD2	14	TRBJ2-5	TGTGCCAGCAAAGTAGCGGGAGTCCAAGAGACCCAGTACTTC	CASKVAGVQETQYF
TRBV19	NA	TRBD1	17	TRBJ1-6	TGTGCCACCCAACCGACAGGGGGCCTCTATATAGATTCACCCCTCCACTTT	CATQPTGGLYIDSPLHF
TRBV24-1	NA	NA	17	TRBJ2-6	TGTGCCACCAGTGATTCTAAAAGGGGTTCTGGGGCCAACGTCCTGACTTTC	CATSDSKRGSGANVLTF
TRBV24-1	NA	NA	11	TRBJ2-4	TGTGCCACCAGTGACTACGCCCGACAGTACTTC	CATSDYARQYF
TRBV18	once	NA	16	TRBJ2-1	TGTGCCAGCTCACCACCGAGCGTCAGCTCCTACAATGAGCAGTTCTTC	CASSPPSVSSYNEQFF
TRBV28	NA	NA	13	TRBJ2-4	TGTGCCAGCAGTGGGGGGGCGGTGTACATTCAGTACTTC	CASSGGAVYIQYF
TRBV18	NA	TRBD1	14	TRBJ1-1	TGTGCCAGCTCACTCCGGGACAGGGCCACTGAAGCTTTCTTT	CASSLRDRATEAFF
TRBV13	NA	TRBD2	15	TRBJ2-7	TGTGCCAGCAGCTTACGGCGGGAGCTTAAATACGAGCAGTACTTC	CASSLRRELKYEQYF
TRBV10-3	few	NA	12	TRBJ1-2	TGTGCCATCAGTGAGCCGTCCTATGGCTACACCTTC	CAISEPSYGYTF
TRBV9	few	TRBD1	13	TRBJ1-2	TGTGCCAGCAGCACCGGACAGGGGGATGGCTACACCTTC	CASSTGQGDGYTF
TRBV6-1	NA	NA	16	TRBJ1-5	TGTGCCAGCAGTGAGTTCCCTTCTGGAGGCAATCAGCCCCAGCATTTT	CASSEFPSGGNQPQHF
TRBV24-1	NA	NA	12	TRBJ2-2	TGTGCCACTCAGTCGGGGACCGGGGAGCTGTTTTTT	CATQSGTGELFF
TRBV29-1	NA	NA	14	TRBJ2-3	TGCAGCGCGGGGACGCGGCTCCACACAGATACGCAGTATTTT	CSAGTRLHTDTQYF
TRBV11-2	NA	TRBD1	17	TRBJ2-2	TGTGCCAGCAGCTTAGATGCGAGGACAGGGAACACCGGGGAGCTGTTTTTT	CASSLDARTGNTGELFF
TRBV3-1/TRBV3-2	NA	NA	15	TRBJ1-5	TGTGCCAGCAGCCAAGATCCGCAGAGCAATCAGCCCCAGCATTTT	CASSQDPQSNQPQHF
TRBV5-6	once	TRBD1	12	TRBJ1-2	TGTGCCAGCGTGACAGGGAGTCATGGCTACACCTTC	CASVTGSHGYTF
TRBV7-2	NA	NA	15	TRBJ1-1	TGTGCCAGCAGCTACAGACTTCGGGAAGGCACTGAAGCTTTCTTT	CASSYRLREGTEAFF
TRBV19	once	TRBD1	14	TRBJ1-4	TGTGCCAGTAGACTACAGGGGAGATATGAAAAACTGTTTTTT	CASRLQGRYEKLFF
TRBV7-2	NA	NA	14	TRBJ2-7	TGTGCCAGCAGCTTGAGGGGGTTCCTTGACGAGCAGTACTTC	CASSLRGFLDEQYF
TRBV4-3	NA	TRBD1	17	TRBJ1-2	TGCGCCAGCAGCCAAGATCTGGGACAGGGCCCTAACTATGGCTACACCTTC	CASSQDLGQGPNYGYTF
TRBV7-3	few	NA	11	TRBJ2-7	TGTGCCAGCAGCAACGGGTTCGAGCAGTACTTC	CASSNGFEQYF
TRBV4-3	once	NA	13	TRBJ1-4	TGCGCCAGCAGGGGCCCCCCGTCGGAAAAACTGTTTTTT	CASRGPPSEKLFF
TRBV3-1/TRBV3-2	once	NA	12	TRBJ2-7	TGTGCCAGCAGCCTCAGGGGCTACGAGCAGTACTTC	CASSLRGYEQYF
TRBV7-3	NA	NA	16	TRBJ1-4	TGTGCCAGCAGCTTAAAATCGGGTTCTGTAAGGAAAAAACTGTTTTTT	CASSLKSGSVRKKLFF
TRBV11-1	NA	NA	13	TRBJ1-1	TGTGCCAGCAGCTTAGGTTGGGAGACTGAAGCTTTCTTT	CASSLGWETEAFF
TRBV14	NA	NA	11	TRBJ1-2	TGTGCCAGCAAGGCCGGGGGTGGCTACACCTTC	CASKAGGGYTF
TRBV5-1	NA	TRBD1	17	TRBJ1-2	TGCGCCAGCAGCCCCCTATGGTACTCACAGGGGGATGATGGCTACACCTTC	CASSPLWYSQGDDGYTF
TRBV5-4	NA	NA	14	TRBJ2-2	TGTGCCAGCAGCTTGGCAGGCGGGGCCGGGGAGCTGTTTTTT	CASSLAGGAGELFF
TRBV5-1	NA	NA	12	TRBJ2-2	TGCGCCAGCAGCCTTCACACCGGGGAGCTGTTTTTT	CASSLHTGELFF
TRBV19	NA	TRBD2	15	TRBJ2-1	TGTGCCAGTAGGTATCGGGGGGGCTCCTACAATGAGCAGTTCTTC	CASRYRGGSYNEQFF
TRBV27	NA	NA	13	TRBJ1-1	TGTGCCAGCAGTTGGGCCGGCAACACTGAAGCTTTCTTT	CASSWAGNTEAFF
TRBV19	NA	NA	14	TRBJ1-2	TGTGCCAGTAGTATTGAGACAGGCCGCTATGGCTACACCTTC	CASSIETGRYGYTF
TRBV4-3	NA	TRBD1	15	TRBJ1-2	TGCGCCAGCAGCCAAGAAATACAGGGGTCAGATGGCTACACCTTC	CASSQEIQGSDGYTF
TRBV5-8	once	NA	16	TRBJ1-4	TGTGCCAGCAGCCGGGAGGGATACACGGCCTTCGGCAAACTGTTTTTT	CASSREGYTAFGKLFF
TRBV7-2	once	TRBD2	16	TRBJ2-7	TGTGCCAGCAGCTACAGGACTAGCGGGGGCCCCTACGAGCAGTACTTC	CASSYRTSGGPYEQYF
TRBV5-6	NA	NA	15	TRBJ2-7	TGTGCCAGCAGCTTGGCAGGACTCGGATATCGGGAGCAGTACTTC	CASSLAGLGYREQYF
TRBV7-2	few	TRBD2	14	TRBJ2-7	TGTGCCAGCAGCTTAGGAGGACTAGCGACCGAGCAGTACTTC	CASSLGGLATEQYF
TRBV27	NA	TRBD2	15	TRBJ2-3	TGTGCCAGCAGTTTTATGCGGGGACTATCAGATACGCAGTATTTT	CASSFMRGLSDTQYF
TRBV5-1	NA	TRBD2	18	TRBJ2-5	TGCGCCAGCTACCACGTACCGATAACTAGCGGGGTCGGAGAGACCCAGTACTTC	CASYHVPITSGVGETQYF
TRBV28	NA	NA	16	TRBJ1-3	TGTGCCAGCAGTACCCCAGGGCCGAGCTCTGGAAACACCATATATTTT	CASSTPGPSSGNTIYF
TRBV2	NA	TRBD1	14	TRBJ1-4	TGTGCCAGCAGTGAAGTAGGACAGGGACAAAAACTGTTTTTT	CASSEVGQGQKLFF
TRBV3-1/TRBV3-2	once	TRBD1	16	TRBJ1-2	TGTGCCAGCAGCCAAAGGAGGCCGGGACAGTATAGCGGCTACACCTTC	CASSQRRPGQYSGYTF
TRBV27	NA	TRBD1	15	TRBJ1-6	TGTGCCAGCAGTCCGACTACAGGGGTTAATTCACCCCTCCACTTT	CASSPTTGVNSPLHF
TRBV7-2	NA	NA	15	TRBJ2-1	TGTGCCAGCAGCTTAGGGGGGCAGGGGTACAATGAGCAGTTCTTC	CASSLGGQGYNEQFF
TRBV18	NA	NA	13	TRBJ2-1	TGTGCCAGCTCATCTACCCGGGACTATGAGCAGTTCTTC	CASSSTRDYEQFF
TRBV6-5	NA	NA	13	TRBJ1-5	TGTGCCAGCTGGAAGGGAGGCAATCAGCCCCAGCATTTT	CASWKGGNQPQHF
TRBV9	NA	TRBD1	15	TRBJ1-6	TGTGCCAGCAGCCCACGGACAGGGGAGAGTTCACCCCTCCACTTT	CASSPRTGESSPLHF